A selection of T cell receptor beta chains follows, all from one sample in a study of cytomegalovirus exposure and HLA in healthy donors. The table came from immunoSEQ multiplex PCR; TCRdb's copy has only in-frame clones and leaves some out. The data include approximately 120,000 clones; the top ten clones carry 2% to 2.5%. Sequenced input: PBMCs. These receptors all stem from a man aged 40-55 years in good health and CMV-seronegative. Each CDR3 is given with its conserved first and last residue.

v_gene	j_gene	CDR3aa
TRBV7-2	TRBJ1-5	CASMRSNQPQHF
TRBV7-6	TRBJ1-3	CAIQGQGISGNTIYF
TRBV5-1	TRBJ1-1	CASSWTQGLGNTEAFF
TRBV5-6	TRBJ1-5	CASRADKSNQPQHF
TRBV6-1	TRBJ2-1	CASRGLAGVRNEQFF
TRBV11-3	TRBJ1-2	CASSLETGGNYGYTF
TRBV18	TRBJ2-7	CASSLGGQGIYEQYF
TRBV6-6	TRBJ2-6	CASSLRDSGANVLTF
TRBV5-1	TRBJ1-5	CASSSTGGQPQHF
TRBV5-1	TRBJ2-7	CASSLTGQGLISYEQYF
TRBV11-3	TRBJ2-2	CASSLKLNTGELFF
TRBV28	TRBJ2-1	CASSRTGGRASEQFF
TRBV10-3	TRBJ2-1	CAISESTREKRNEQFF
TRBV5-1	TRBJ2-1	CASSPRQSFMYEQFF
TRBV5-8	TRBJ1-4	CASNTGGAANEKLFF
TRBV18	TRBJ2-3	CASSPVAASTDTQYF
TRBV4-1	-	CASSPGTSGSSYEQYF
TRBV11-3	TRBJ2-7	CASSEVARGSYEQYF
TRBV7-8	TRBJ1-5	CASSRARTGGNQPQHF
TRBV7-2	TRBJ1-5	CASSLTGDSNQPQHF
TRBV4-1	TRBJ2-7	CASSQGPRTSGREEQYF
TRBV28	TRBJ2-3	CASSAPGQGTDTQYF
TRBV19	-	CASSMGGAAFTYEQYF
TRBV9	TRBJ2-1	CASSVGGGLADNEQFF
TRBV6-1	TRBJ2-7	CASSGRTGGEQYF
TRBV11-1	TRBJ2-1	CASSSTSGSGPEQFF
TRBV11-3	TRBJ2-5	CASSFGGDRETQYF
TRBV19	TRBJ2-2	CASGQSTNTGELFF
TRBV15	TRBJ2-5	CATGTAQETQYF
TRBV30	TRBJ1-1	CAWSVPGRRFEAFF
TRBV5-8	TRBJ1-1	CASSLGDEPAAEGTEAFF
TRBV29-1	TRBJ1-2	CSVRGGYSNYGYTF
TRBV7-2	TRBJ2-2	CASSFSGGAGELFF
TRBV7-9	TRBJ2-3	CASSFYGVEGDTQYF
TRBV6-4	TRBJ2-2	CASSDGLATGELFF
TRBV5-1	TRBJ2-2	CASSLGLAGVRTGELFF
TRBV27	TRBJ1-2	CASSSSPSTGSNYGYTF
TRBV4-3	TRBJ1-2	CASSQTDRNFYGYTF
TRBV5-4	TRBJ1-2	CASSFRDTYGYTF
TRBV5-4	TRBJ2-1	CASSWVAGGHNEQFF
TRBV6-1	TRBJ2-1	CASSGTSGSYNEQFF
TRBV4-3	TRBJ1-5	CASSQVLGQPQHF
TRBV27	TRBJ1-1	CASTDAGRGNTEAFF
TRBV5-1	TRBJ1-5	CASSREPAGAGQPQHF
TRBV7-2	TRBJ1-1	CASSHYQGRGKNTEAFF